Given below is one T cell receptor beta chain in context. Its antigen is not known. This sample is drawn from a study of cytomegalovirus exposure and HLA in healthy donors. V shed 2 bases and J 8 bases; nucleotides not matched to a gene: 5. The CDR3 runs 13 residues. Germline V lookup: CDR1 SGHDN, CDR2 FVKESK. 60 Vbeta and 13 Jbeta primers were used in PCR. Libraries were prepared by immunoSEQ multiplex PCR; TCRdb keeps only in-frame clonotypes and omits some of them. The sample gives approximately 170,000 clones, about 84% of which show up once; about 1.5% is in the top ten. Study results and limitations: The study assumed roughly uniform donor sequencing depth for presence/absence analyses. A later analysis revealed that TCR association rates differed between HLA loci, peaking at DRB1 and bottoming out at HLA-C.

J is TRBJ1-1 and V is TRBV14, with 7 bases identical to TRBD1. The sequence was collected from a man aged 45 to 65 in good health and CMV-seropositive. Sequenced input: PBMCs. The CDR3 reads CASSQPGGGEAFF. CDR3 sequence (DNA): TGTGCCAGCAGCCAACCAGGAGGGGGCGAAGCTTTCTTT.